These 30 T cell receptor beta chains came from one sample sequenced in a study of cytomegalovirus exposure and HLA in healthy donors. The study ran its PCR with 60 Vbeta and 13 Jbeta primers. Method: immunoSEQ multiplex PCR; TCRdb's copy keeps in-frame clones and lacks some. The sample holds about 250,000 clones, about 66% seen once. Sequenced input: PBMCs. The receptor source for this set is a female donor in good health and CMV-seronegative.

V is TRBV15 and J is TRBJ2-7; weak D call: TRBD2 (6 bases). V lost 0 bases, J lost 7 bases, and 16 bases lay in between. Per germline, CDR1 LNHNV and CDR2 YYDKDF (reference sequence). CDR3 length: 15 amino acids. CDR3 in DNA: TGTGCCACCAGCAGAGATCAGGGATCGGGGAGGGAGCAGTACTTC. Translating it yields CATSRDQGSGREQYF.

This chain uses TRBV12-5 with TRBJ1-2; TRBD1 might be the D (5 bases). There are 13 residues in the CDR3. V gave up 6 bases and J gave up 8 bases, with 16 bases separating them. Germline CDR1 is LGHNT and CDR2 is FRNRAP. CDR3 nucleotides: TGTGCTAGTGGGATTACAGGATCGGTAGGCTACACCTTC. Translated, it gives CASGITGSVGYTF.

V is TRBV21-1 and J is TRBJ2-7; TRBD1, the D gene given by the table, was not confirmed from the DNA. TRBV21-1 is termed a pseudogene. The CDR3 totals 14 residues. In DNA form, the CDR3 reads TGTGCCAACCCACCGAGAGACAACTCCTACGAGCAGTACTTC. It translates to CANPPRDNSYEQYF.

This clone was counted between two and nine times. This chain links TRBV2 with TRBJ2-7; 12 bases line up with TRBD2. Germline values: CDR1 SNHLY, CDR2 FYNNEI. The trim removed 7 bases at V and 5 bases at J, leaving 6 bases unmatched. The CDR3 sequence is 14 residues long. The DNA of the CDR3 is TGTGCCAGCAACCGACTAGCGGGAGTCAACGAGCAGTACTTC. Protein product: CASNRLAGVNEQYF.

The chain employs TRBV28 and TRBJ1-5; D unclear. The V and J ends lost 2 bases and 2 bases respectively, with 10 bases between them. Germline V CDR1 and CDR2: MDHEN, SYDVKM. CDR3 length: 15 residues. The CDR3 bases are TGTGCCAGCAGTTTAGTGTATTATGGCAATCAGCCCCAGCATTTT. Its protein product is CASSLVYYGNQPQHF.

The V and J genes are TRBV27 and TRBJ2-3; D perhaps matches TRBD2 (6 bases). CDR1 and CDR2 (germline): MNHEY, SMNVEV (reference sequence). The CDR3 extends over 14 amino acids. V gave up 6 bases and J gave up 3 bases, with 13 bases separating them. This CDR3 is CASRRIGSTDTQYF. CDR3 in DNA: TGTGCCAGCAGACGTATCGGGAGTACAGATACGCAGTATTTT.

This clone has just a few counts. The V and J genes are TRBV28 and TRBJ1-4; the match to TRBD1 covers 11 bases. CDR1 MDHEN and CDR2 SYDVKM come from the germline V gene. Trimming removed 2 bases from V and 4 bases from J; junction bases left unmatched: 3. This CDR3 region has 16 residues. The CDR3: CASSLAGTGGNEKLFF. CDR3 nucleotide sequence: TGTGCCAGCAGTTTAGCCGGGACAGGGGGTAATGAAAAACTGTTTTTT.

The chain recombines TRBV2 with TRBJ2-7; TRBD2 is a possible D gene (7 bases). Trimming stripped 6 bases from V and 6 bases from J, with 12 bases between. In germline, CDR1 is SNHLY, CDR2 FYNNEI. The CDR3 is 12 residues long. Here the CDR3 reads CASRGGRGEQYF. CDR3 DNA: TGTGCCAGCAGGGGGGGGCGGGGCGAGCAGTACTTC.

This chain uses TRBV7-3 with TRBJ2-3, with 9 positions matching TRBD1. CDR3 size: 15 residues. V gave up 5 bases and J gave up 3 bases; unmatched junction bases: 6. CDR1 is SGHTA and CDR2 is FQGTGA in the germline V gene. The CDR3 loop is CASSPGDRATDTQYF. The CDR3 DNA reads TGTGCCAGCAGCCCGGGGGACAGGGCTACAGATACGCAGTATTTT.

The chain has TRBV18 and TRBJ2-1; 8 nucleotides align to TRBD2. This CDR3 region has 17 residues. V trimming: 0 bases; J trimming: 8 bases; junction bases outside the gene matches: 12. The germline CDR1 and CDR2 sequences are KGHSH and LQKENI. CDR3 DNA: TGTGCCAGCTCACCACCGGGACTAGGCCCTGGGGTTTATGAGCAGTTCTTC. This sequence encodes CASSPPGLGPGVYEQFF.

Here the CDR3 reads CASSLIEGANYGYTF. CDR3 DNA: TGTGCCAGTAGCCTTATAGAGGGGGCCAACTATGGCTACACCTTC. This chain uses TRBV19 with TRBJ1-2; 7 bases agree with TRBD1. Germline CDR1 LNHDA, CDR2 SQIVND (reference sequence). V trimming: 6 bases; J trimming: 2 bases; junction bases outside the gene matches: 9. The CDR3 is 15 residues long.

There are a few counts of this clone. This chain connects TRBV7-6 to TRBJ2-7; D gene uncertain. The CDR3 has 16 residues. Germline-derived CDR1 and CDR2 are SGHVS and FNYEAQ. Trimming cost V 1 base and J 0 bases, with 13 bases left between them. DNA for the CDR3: TGTGCCAGCAGCTTAGAGGTCCCCCGGGTCTCCTACGAGCAGTACTTC. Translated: CASSLEVPRVSYEQYF.

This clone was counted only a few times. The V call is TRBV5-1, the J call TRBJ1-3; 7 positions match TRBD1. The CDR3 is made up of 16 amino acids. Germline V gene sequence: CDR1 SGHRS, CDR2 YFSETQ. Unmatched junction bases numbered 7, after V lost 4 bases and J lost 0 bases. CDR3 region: CASSPRQGYSGNTIYF. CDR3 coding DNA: TGCGCCAGCAGCCCCAGACAGGGATACTCTGGAAACACCATATATTTT.

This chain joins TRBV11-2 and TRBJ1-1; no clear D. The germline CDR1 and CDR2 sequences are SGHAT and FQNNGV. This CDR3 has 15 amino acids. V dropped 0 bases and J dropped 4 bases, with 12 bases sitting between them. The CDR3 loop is CASSLDRLAGTEAFF. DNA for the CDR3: TGTGCCAGCAGCTTAGATCGATTAGCGGGCACTGAAGCTTTCTTT.

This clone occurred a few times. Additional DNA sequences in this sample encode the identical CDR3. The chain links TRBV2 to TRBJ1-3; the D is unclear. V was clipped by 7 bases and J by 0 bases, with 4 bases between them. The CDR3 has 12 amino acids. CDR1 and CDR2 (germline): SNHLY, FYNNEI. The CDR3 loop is CASTNSGNTIYF. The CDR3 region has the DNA TGTGCCAGCACCAACTCTGGAAACACCATATATTTT.

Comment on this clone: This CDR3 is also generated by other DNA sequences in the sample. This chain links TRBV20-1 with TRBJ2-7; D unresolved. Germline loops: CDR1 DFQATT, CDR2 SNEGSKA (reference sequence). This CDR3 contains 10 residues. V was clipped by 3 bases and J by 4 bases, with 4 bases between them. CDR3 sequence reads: CSASLYEQYF. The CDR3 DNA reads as TGCAGTGCTAGCCTGTACGAGCAGTACTTC.

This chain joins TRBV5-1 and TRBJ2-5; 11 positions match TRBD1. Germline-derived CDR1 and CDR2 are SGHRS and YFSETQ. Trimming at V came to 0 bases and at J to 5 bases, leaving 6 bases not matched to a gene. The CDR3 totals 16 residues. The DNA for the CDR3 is TGCGCCAGCAGCTTGGCCGGGACAGGGGGTCTCGAGACCCAGTACTTC. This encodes CASSLAGTGGLETQYF. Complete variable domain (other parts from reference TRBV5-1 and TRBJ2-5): KAGVTQTPRYLIKTRGQQVTLSCSPISGHRSVSWYQQTPGQGLQFLFEYFSETQRNKGNFPGRFSGRQFSNSRSEMNVSTLELGDSALYLCASSLAGTGGLETQYFGPGTRLLVL.

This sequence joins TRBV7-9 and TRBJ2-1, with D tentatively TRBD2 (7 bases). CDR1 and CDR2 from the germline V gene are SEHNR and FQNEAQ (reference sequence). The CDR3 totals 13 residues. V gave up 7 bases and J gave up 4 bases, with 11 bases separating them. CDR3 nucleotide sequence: TGTGCCAGCAAACAGGGAGGGTACAATGAGCAGTTCTTC. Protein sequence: CASKQGGYNEQFF. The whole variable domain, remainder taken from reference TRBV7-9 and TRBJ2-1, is DTGVSQNPRHKITKRGQNVTFRCDPISEHNRLYWYRQTLGQGPEFLTYFQNEAQLEKSRLLSDRFSAERPKGSFSTLEIQRTEQGDSAMYLCASKQGGYNEQFFGPGTRLTVL.

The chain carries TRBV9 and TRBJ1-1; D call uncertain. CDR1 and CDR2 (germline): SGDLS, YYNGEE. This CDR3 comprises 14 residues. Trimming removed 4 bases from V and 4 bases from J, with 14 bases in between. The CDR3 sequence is CASSRANTITEAFF. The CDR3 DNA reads TGTGCCAGCAGCCGAGCGAATACGATCACTGAAGCTTTCTTT. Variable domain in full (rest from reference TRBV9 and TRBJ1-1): DSGVTQTPKHLITATGQRVTLRCSPRSGDLSVYWYQQSLDQGLQFLIQYYNGEERAKGNILERFSAQQFPDLHSELNLSSLELGDSALYFCASSRANTITEAFFGQGTRLTVV.

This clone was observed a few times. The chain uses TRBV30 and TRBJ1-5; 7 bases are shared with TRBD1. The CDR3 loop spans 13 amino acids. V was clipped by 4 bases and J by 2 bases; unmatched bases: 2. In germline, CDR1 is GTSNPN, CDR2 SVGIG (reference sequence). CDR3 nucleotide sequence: TGTGCCTGGAACGACAGGGGCAATCAGCCCCAGCATTTT. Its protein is CAWNDRGNQPQHF.

The CDR3 region is CASSLGGSFYEQYF. The DNA of the CDR3 is TGTGCCAGCAGCTTAGGGGGCAGCTTCTACGAGCAGTACTTC. V is TRBV7-2 and J is TRBJ2-7, with D possibly TRBD1 on 5 matching bases. This CDR3 has 14 residues. CDR1 is SGHTA and CDR2 is FQGNSA in the germline V gene. V shed 1 base and J shed 3 bases, with 10 bases lying between them.

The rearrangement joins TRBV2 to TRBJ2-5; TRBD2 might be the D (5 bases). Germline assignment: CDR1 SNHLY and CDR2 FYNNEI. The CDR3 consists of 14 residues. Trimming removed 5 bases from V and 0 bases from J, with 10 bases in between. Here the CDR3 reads CASSPTGYQETQYF. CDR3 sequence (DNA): TGTGCCAGCAGTCCGACGGGGTACCAAGAGACCCAGTACTTC. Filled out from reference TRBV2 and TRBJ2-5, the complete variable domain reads EPEVTQTPSHQVTQMGQEVILRCVPISNHLYFYWYRQILGQKVEFLVSFYNNEISEKSEIFDDQFSVERPDGSNFTLKIRSTKLEDSAMYFCASSPTGYQETQYFGPGTRLLVL.

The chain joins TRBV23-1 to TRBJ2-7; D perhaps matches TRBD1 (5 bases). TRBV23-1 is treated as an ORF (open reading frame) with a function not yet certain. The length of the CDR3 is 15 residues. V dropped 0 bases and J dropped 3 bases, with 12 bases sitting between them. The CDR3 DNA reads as TGCGCCAGCAGTCAATCGAGGCAGGGTTTCTACGAGCAGTACTTC. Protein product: CASSQSRQGFYEQYF.

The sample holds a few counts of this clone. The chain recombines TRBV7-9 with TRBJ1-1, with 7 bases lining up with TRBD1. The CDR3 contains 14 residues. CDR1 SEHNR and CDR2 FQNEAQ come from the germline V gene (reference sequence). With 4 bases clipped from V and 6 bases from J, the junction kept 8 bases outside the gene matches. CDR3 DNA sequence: TGTGCCAGCAGCTCGCTTTCCAGGGGGTCTGAAGCTTTCTTT. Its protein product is CASSSLSRGSEAFF.

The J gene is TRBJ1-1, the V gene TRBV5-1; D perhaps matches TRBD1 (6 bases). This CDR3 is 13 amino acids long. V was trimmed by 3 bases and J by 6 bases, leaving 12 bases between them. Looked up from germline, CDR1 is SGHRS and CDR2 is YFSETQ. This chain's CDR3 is CASSSLGQSEAFF. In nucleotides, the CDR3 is TGCGCCAGCAGCTCCCTCGGACAGTCTGAAGCTTTCTTT.

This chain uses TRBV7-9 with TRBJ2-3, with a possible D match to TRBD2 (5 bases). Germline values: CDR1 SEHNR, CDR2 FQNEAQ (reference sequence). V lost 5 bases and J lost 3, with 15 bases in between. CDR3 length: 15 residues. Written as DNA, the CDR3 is TGTGCCAGCAGCGTCCAAGCGGTGGGAACAGATACGCAGTATTTT. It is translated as CASSVQAVGTDTQYF. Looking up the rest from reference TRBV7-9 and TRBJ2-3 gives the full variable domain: DTGVSQNPRHKITKRGQNVTFRCDPISEHNRLYWYRQTLGQGPEFLTYFQNEAQLEKSRLLSDRFSAERPKGSFSTLEIQRTEQGDSAMYLCASSVQAVGTDTQYFGPGTRLTVL.

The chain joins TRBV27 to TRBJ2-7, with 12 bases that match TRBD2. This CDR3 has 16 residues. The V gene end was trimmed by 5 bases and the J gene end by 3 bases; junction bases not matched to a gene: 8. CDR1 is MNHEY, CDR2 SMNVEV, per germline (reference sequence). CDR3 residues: CASSPGTSGYFYEQYF. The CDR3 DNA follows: TGTGCCAGCAGTCCCGGGACTAGCGGGTATTTCTACGAGCAGTACTTC.

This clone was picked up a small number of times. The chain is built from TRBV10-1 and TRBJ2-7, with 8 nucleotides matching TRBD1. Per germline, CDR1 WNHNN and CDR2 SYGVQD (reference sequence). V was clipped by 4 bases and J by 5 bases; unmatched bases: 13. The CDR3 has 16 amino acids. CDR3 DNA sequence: TGCGCCAGCAGTGGAAAGGTTTCGGACAGGGCCCACGAGCAGTACTTC. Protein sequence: CASSGKVSDRAHEQYF.

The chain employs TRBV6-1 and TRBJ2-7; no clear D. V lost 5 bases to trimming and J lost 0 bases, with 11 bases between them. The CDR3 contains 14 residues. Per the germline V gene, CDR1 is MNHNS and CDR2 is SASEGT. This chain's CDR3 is CASSRRLASYEQYF. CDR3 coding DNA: TGTGCCAGCAGTCGACGACTTGCCTCCTACGAGCAGTACTTC.

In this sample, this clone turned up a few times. CDR3 sequence reads: CASREQGSSYEQYF. The CDR3 DNA reads TGTGCCAGCAGGGAACAGGGGAGCTCCTACGAGCAGTACTTC. V gene TRBV2 combines with J gene TRBJ2-7; 7 positions match TRBD1. The CDR3 extends over 14 amino acids. Germline V lookup: CDR1 SNHLY, CDR2 FYNNEI. Germline trimming cut 6 bases from V and 0 bases from J; bases unmatched to any gene: 5.